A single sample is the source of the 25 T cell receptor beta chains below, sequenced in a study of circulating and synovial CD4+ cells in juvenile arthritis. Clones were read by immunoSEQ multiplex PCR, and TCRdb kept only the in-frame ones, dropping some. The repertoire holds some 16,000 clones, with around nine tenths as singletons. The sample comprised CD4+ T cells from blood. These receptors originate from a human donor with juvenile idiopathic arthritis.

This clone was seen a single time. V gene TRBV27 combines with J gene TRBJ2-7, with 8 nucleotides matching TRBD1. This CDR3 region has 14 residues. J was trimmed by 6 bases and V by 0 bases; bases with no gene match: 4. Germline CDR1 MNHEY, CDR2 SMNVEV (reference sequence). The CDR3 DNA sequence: TGTGCCAGCAGTTTATCGGACAGGGTAACCGAGCAGTACTTC. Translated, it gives CASSLSDRVTEQYF.

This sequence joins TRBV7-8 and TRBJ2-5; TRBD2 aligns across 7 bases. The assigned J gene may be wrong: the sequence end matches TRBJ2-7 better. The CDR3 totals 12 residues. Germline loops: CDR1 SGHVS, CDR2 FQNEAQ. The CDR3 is CASSLGGGEQYF. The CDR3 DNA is TGTGCCAGCAGCTTAGGCGGGGGCGAGCAGTACTTC.

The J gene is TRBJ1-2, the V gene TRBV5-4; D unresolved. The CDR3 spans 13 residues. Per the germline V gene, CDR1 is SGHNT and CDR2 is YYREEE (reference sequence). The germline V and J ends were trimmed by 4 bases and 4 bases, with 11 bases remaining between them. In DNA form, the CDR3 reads TGTGCCAGCAGCCTGGCCCGGTTCTATGGCTACACCTTC. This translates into CASSLARFYGYTF.

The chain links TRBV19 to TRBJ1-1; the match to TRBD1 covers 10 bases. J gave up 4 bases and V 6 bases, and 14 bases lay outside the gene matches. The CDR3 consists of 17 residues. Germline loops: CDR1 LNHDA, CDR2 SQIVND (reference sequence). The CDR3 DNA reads TGTGCCAGTAGCCTGACAGGGGGCGAGGTAATAAGCACTGAAGCTTTCTTT. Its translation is CASSLTGGEVISTEAFF.

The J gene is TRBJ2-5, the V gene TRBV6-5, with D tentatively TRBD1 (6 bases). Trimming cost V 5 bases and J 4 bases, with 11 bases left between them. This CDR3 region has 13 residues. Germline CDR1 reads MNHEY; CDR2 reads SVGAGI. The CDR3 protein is CASSTTGSETQYF. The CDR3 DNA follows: TGTGCCAGCAGTACCACAGGGTCAGAGACCCAGTACTTC.

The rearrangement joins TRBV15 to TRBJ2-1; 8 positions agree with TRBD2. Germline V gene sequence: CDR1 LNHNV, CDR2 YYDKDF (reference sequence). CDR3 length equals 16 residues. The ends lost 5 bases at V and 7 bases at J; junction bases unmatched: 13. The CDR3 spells CATSAMSTSGPNEQFF. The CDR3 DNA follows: TGTGCCACCAGCGCAATGTCTACTAGCGGACCAAATGAGCAGTTCTTC.

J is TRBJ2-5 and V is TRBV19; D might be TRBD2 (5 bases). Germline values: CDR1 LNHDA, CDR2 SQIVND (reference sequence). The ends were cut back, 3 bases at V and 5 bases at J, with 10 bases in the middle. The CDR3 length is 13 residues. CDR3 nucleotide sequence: TGTGCCAGTAGTATCTCTAGCTGGGAGACCCAGTACTTC. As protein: CASSISSWETQYF. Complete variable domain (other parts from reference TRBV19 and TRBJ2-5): DGGITQSPKYLFRKEGQNVTLSCEQNLNHDAMYWYRQDPGQGLRLIYYSQIVNDFQKGDIAEGYSVSREKKESFPLTVTSAQKNPTAFYLCASSISSWETQYFGPGTRLLVL.

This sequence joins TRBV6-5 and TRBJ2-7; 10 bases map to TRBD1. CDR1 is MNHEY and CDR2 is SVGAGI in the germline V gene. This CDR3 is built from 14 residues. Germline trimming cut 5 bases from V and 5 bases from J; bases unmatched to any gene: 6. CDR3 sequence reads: CASSQDRGPDEQYF. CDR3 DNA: TGTGCCAGCAGTCAAGACAGGGGGCCCGACGAGCAGTACTTC.

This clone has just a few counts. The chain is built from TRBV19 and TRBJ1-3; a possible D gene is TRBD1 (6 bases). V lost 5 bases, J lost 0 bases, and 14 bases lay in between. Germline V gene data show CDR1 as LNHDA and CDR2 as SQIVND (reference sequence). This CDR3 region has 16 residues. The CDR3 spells CASSRLDSFSGNTIYF. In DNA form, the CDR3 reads TGTGCCAGTAGTCGTCTGGACAGTTTCTCTGGAAACACCATATATTTT.

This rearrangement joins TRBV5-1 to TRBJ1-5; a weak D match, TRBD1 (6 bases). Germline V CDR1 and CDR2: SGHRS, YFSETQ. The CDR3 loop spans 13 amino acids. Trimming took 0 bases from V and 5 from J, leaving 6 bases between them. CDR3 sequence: CASSLGTDQPQHF. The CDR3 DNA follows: TGCGCCAGCAGCTTGGGGACAGATCAGCCCCAGCATTTT.

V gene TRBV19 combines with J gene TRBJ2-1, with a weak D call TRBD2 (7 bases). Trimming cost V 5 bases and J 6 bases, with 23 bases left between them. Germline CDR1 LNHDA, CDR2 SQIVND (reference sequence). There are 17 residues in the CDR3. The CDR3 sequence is CASSGMGGRGSVNEQFF. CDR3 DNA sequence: TGTGCCAGTAGTGGGATGGGGGGGCGCGGGAGTGTCAATGAGCAGTTCTTC.

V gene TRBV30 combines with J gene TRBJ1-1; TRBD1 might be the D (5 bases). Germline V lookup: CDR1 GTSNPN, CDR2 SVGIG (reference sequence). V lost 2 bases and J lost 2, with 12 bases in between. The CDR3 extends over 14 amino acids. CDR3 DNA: TGTGCCTGGAGTTATTCGGGACTTAACACTGAAGCTTTCTTT. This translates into CAWSYSGLNTEAFF.

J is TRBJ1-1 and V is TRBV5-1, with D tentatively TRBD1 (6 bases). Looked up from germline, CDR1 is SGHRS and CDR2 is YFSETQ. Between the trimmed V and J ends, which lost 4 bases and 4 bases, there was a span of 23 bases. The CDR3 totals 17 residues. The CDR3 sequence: CASSPLGPTGPGTEAFF. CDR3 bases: TGCGCCAGCAGCCCCCTAGGCCCCACAGGGCCCGGCACTGAAGCTTTCTTT.

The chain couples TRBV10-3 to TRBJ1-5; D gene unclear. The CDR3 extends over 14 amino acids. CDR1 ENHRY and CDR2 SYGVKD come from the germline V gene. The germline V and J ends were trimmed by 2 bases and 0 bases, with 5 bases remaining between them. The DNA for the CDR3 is TGTGCCATCAGTGAGGAGATTAGCAATCAGCCCCAGCATTTT. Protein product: CAISEEISNQPQHF.

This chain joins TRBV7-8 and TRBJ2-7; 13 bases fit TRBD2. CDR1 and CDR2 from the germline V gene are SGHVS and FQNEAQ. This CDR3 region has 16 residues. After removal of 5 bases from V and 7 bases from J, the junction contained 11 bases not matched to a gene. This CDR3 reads CASSPPTSGRVSEQYF. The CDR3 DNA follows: TGTGCCAGCAGCCCACCTACTAGCGGGAGGGTATCAGAGCAGTACTTC.

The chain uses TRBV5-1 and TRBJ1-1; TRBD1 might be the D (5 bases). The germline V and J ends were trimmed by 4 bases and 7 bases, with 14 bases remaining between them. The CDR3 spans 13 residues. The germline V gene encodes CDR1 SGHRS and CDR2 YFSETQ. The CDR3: CASSRTGGVEAFF. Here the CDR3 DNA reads TGCGCCAGCAGCCGAACTGGGGGGGTTGAAGCTTTCTTT.

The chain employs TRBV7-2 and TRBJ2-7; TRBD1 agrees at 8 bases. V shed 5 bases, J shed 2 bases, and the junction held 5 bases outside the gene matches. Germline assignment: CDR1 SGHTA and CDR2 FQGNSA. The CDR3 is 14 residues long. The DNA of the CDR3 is TGTGCCAGCAGCGCGGACAGGGTTGCCTACGAGCAGTACTTC. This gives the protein CASSADRVAYEQYF.

CDR3 sequence (DNA): TGTGCCAGCGCACAGGATTCAGGCACAGCCACCGTTGCTTTCTTT. This gives the protein CASAQDSGTATVAFF. This chain joins TRBV2 and TRBJ1-1; D is possibly TRBD1 (5 bases). The length of the CDR3 is 15 residues. The germline gives CDR1 SNHLY, CDR2 FYNNEI. V was shortened by 8 bases and J by 11 bases, with 27 bases between the two germline ends.

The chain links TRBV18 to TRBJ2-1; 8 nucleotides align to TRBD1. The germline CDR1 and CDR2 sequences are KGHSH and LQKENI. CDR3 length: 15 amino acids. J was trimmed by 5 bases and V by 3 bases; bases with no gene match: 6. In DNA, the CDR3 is TGTGCCAGCTCACCCGACAGGGGTGGCCACAATGAGCAGTTCTTC. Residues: CASSPDRGGHNEQFF.

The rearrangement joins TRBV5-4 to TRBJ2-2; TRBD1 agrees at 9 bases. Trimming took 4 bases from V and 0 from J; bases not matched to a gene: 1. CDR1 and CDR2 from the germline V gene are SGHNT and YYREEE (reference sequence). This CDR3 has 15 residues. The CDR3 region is CASSRTGANTGELFF. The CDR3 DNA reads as TGTGCCAGCAGCCGGACAGGGGCGAACACCGGGGAGCTGTTTTTT.

The CDR3 spells CASRRAGTYEQYF. DNA for the CDR3: TGTGCCAGCAGGCGGGCAGGCACCTACGAGCAGTACTTC. J is TRBJ2-7 and V is TRBV6-1; possibly TRBD2 for D (5 bases). The CDR3 runs to 13 residues. Trimming took 6 bases from V and 2 from J, leaving 11 bases between them. The V gene's germline CDR1 is MNHNS and CDR2 SASEGT.

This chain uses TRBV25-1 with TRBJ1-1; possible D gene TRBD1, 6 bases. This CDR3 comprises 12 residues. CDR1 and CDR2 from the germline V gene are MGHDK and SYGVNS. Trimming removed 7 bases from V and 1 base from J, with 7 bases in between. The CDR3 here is CASTTGNTEAFF. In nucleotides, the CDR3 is TGTGCCAGCACGACAGGGAACACTGAAGCTTTCTTT.

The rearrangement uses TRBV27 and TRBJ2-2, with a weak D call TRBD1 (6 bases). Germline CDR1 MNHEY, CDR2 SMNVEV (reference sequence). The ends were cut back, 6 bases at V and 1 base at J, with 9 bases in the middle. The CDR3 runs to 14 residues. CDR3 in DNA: TGTGCCAGCAGCCAGGGACAGAACACCGGGGAGCTGTTTTTT. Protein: CASSQGQNTGELFF.

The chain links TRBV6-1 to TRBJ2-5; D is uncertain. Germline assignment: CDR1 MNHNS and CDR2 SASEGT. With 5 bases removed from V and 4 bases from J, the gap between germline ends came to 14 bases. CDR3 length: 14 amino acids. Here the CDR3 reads CASSSLASIETQYF. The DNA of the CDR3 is TGTGCCAGCAGTTCTCTGGCTAGTATAGAGACCCAGTACTTC.

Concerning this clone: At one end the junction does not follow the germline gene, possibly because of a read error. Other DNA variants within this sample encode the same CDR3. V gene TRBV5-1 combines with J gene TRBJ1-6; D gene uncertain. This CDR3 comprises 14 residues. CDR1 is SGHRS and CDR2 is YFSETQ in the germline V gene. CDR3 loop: CASSLAPDNSPLHF. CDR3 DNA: TGCGCCAGCAGCTTGGCGCCAGATAATTCCCCCCTCCACTTT.